This T cell receptor beta chain was sequenced for a study of blood T cell repertoires in COVID-19. Study details: Sites across the United States, Italy and Spain contributed samples from acute and convalescent COVID-19. Sources were T cells, B-cell-depleted T cells, or PBMCs; the material itself was cDNA or gDNA.

In the original processing: Cell counts per sample came from amplifying reference gene primers. Assay: immunoSEQ multiplex PCR; the TCRdb copy retains only in-frame clones and omits some. V and J calls and clone size are those listed in that table; D and trimming were worked out from the DNA. Of under 85,000 clones listed, less than 90% are singletons. This CDR3 region has 13 residues. Trimming left V 10 bases short and J 5 bases short, with 17 bases between. Germline V CDR1 and CDR2: SNHLY, FYNNEI. V and J are TRBV2 and TRBJ2-5; TRBD2 might be the D (6 bases). The TCR was taken from a man older than 75 with acute or convalescent COVID-19. Sequenced input: peripheral blood. CDR3 sequence (DNA): TGTGCCACTAACAAGGACGCGGGGGAGACCCAGTACTTC. Its translation: CATNKDAGETQYF.